A few counts support the clone carrying this T cell receptor (beta chain). Its antigen remains unidentified. These data are taken from a study of shared clonotypes between healthy human individuals. The study, taken as a whole, reports: Despite large depth, rarefaction showed incomplete sorted-subset sequencing.

The method was immunoSEQ multiplex PCR; TCRdb's version includes in-frame clones alone and lacks a portion of them. The data contain roughly 2.2 million clones, 85% to 95% of them seen just once; the ten biggest clones take up approximately 0.39%. J lost 1 base, V lost 4 bases, and 7 bases had no gene match. The CDR3 has 15 residues. Germline V lookup: CDR1 SGDLS, CDR2 YYNGEE. Sequencing used naive CD4+ T cells from PBMCs. Regarding subset: CD45RA+ positively selected. This receptor was obtained from a man aged 18 to 29 in good health. Some clones in this sample may be carry-over from other donors' samples. The rearrangement uses TRBV9 and TRBJ2-7; 8 bases align to TRBD2. CDR3 bases: TGTGCCAGCAGCTTCGCAGGGACTAGGTCCTACGAGCAGTACTTC. Its protein is CASSFAGTRSYEQYF.